The T cell receptor (beta chain) described here comes from a study of T cells in Graves' hyperthyroidism and ophthalmopathy. With regard to this clonotype: One end of the junction varies from germline; a read error may be responsible.

Germline CDR1 reads SGHNT; CDR2 reads YYREEE (reference sequence). CDR3 length equals 15 residues. TCR beta CDR3 sequences were amplified from RNA transcripts. First-round RT-PCR of the TCR CDR3 relied on the HTBI primer set. TCRdb reprocessed the multiplex PCR reads with MiXCR, giving one entry per CDR3 protein. The sample carries under 650,000 distinct CDR3 sequences, about 16% recorded once. This clonotype originated in a woman in her twenties or thirties with Graves' hyperthyroidism. The chain couples TRBV5-4 to TRBJ2-5, with 9 bases that match TRBD1. The sequencing sample was made of blood. CDR3 in amino acids: CASSSHRGLQEAQYF. CDR3 nucleotides: TGTGCCAGCAGCTCCCACAGGGGGCTCCAAGAGGCCCAGTACTTC.